Presented here are 18 T cell receptor beta chains from one specimen sequenced in a study of CD8 T cells in ankylosing spondylitis. TCRdb redid the calling of the 5' RACE reads with MiXCR, one entry per CDR3 protein. There are more than 30,000 distinct CDR3 sequences in the sample; over 10% occur only once, and under 35% lies in the top ten. The specimen sequenced was synovial fluid, either unsorted or a sorted T cell fraction (not recorded which). The receptors shown here come from a male donor with ankylosing spondylitis.

The chain employs TRBV11-2 and TRBJ2-2; weak D call: TRBD1 (6 bases). V was trimmed by 3 bases and J by 7 bases, leaving 9 bases between them. CDR1 SGHAT and CDR2 FQNNGV come from the germline V gene. This CDR3 comprises 13 residues. CDR3: CASSLGTFGELFF. The DNA for the CDR3 is TGTGCCAGCAGCTTGGGGACATTCGGGGAGCTGTTTTTT. The whole variable domain, remainder taken from reference TRBV11-2 and TRBJ2-2, is EAGVAQSPRYKIIEKRQSVAFWCNPISGHATLYWYQQILGQGPKLLIQFQNNGVVDDSQLPKDRFSAERLKGVDSTLKIQPAKLEDSAVYLCASSLGTFGELFFGEGSRLTVL.

This clonotype was seen repeatedly, ten times or more. This chain joins TRBV7-9 and TRBJ2-7; D possibly corresponds to TRBD2 (6 bases). This CDR3 is built from 15 residues. Germline-derived CDR1 and CDR2 are SEHNR and FQNEAQ (reference sequence). V lost 5 bases and J 6 bases, leaving 20 bases between the germline ends. CDR3 DNA: TGTGCCAGCAGCCCTACGGGGCTAGCGCTGGGCGAGCAGTACTTC. Protein: CASSPTGLALGEQYF. Full variable domain (rest looked up from reference TRBV7-9 and TRBJ2-7): DTGVSQNPRHKITKRGQNVTFRCDPISEHNRLYWYRQTLGQGPEFLTYFQNEAQLEKSRLLSDRFSAERPKGSFSTLEIQRTEQGDSAMYLCASSPTGLALGEQYFGPGTRLTVT.

V is TRBV30 and J is TRBJ1-1; D is unclear. Trimming pared 1 base from V and 1 base from J, leaving 4 bases between. Germline lookup yields CDR1 GTSNPN and CDR2 SVGIG (reference sequence). The CDR3 spans 12 residues. CDR3 region: CAWSGGNTEAFF. CDR3 DNA: TGTGCCTGGAGTGGAGGGAACACTGAAGCTTTCTTT.

This clonotype was seen repeatedly, ten times or more. The chain uses TRBV28 and TRBJ1-6; possibly TRBD1 for D (6 bases). Trimming stripped 4 bases from V and 8 bases from J, with 15 bases between. CDR1 is MDHEN and CDR2 is SYDVKM in the germline V gene. The CDR3 extends over 15 amino acids. The CDR3 spells CASSSSGQTDSPLHF. The DNA for the CDR3 is TGTGCCAGCAGTTCATCGGGACAAACGGATTCACCCCTCCACTTT.

A note on this clonotype: Given a much more abundant clone one base away, this may be a read error. The CDR3 ends on some other residue instead of the conserved phenylalanine or tryptophan, so this is likely a read error. J is TRBJ1-5 and V is TRBV4-1; maybe TRBD1 (6 bases). CDR3 length equals 15 residues. V gave up 4 bases and J gave up 2 bases, with 12 bases separating them. The V gene's germline CDR1 is MGHRA and CDR2 YSYEKL. CDR3 loop: CASSLGRQGNQPQHL. DNA of the CDR3: TGCGCCAGCAGCCTCGGGCGACAGGGCAATCAGCCCCAGCATCTT.

The table lists this clonotype with many counts. V gene TRBV28 combines with J gene TRBJ1-1; 7 bases align to TRBD1. The germline V gene encodes CDR1 MDHEN and CDR2 SYDVKM. J gave up 1 base and V 3 bases, and 2 bases lay outside the gene matches. This CDR3 region has 14 residues. The CDR3 nucleotides are TGTGCCAGCAGTTTTCAGGGGGGGAACACTGAAGCTTTCTTT. Protein product: CASSFQGGNTEAFF.

This clonotype appeared many times. The CDR3 reads CSARVDRGVLANTGELFF. The CDR3 coding sequence is TGCAGTGCTAGAGTGGACAGGGGGGTTTTAGCGAACACCGGGGAGCTGTTTTTT. The chain has TRBV20-1 and TRBJ2-2, with 10 bases identical to TRBD1. The CDR3 totals 18 residues. After removal of 1 base from V and 0 bases from J, the junction contained 8 bases not matched to a gene. The V gene's germline CDR1 is DFQATT and CDR2 SNEGSKA (reference sequence).

The chain uses TRBV5-8 and TRBJ2-1, with 7 positions matching TRBD1. Germline CDR1 is SGHTS and CDR2 is YDEGEE. There are 13 residues in the CDR3. V gave up 1 base and J gave up 16 bases; unmatched junction bases: 11. The CDR3, as DNA: TGTGCCAGCAGCTTGAGAGCCGGGTACAGGGGATTCTTC. Its translation: CASSLRAGYRGFF.

This clonotype is labeled medium-sized. J is TRBJ2-2 and V is TRBV9; D is possibly TRBD1 or TRBD2 (5 bases each). CDR3 size: 14 residues. The V end was cut by 4 bases, the J end by 6 bases, with 13 bases between. Germline values: CDR1 SGDLS, CDR2 YYNGEE. The CDR3 loop is CASSPPRGAGELFF. CDR3 nucleotides: TGTGCCAGCAGCCCCCCGAGGGGAGCCGGGGAGCTGTTTTTT.

This clonotype was counted between two and nine times. The rearrangement uses TRBV20-1 and TRBJ1-5; D call uncertain. Trimming took off 4 bases at V and 5 bases at J, with 6 bases between the two ends. The CDR3 has 11 residues. Germline V lookup: CDR1 DFQATT, CDR2 SNEGSKA (reference sequence). The CDR3 nucleotides read TGCAGTGCTACATCTGATCAGCCCCAGCATTTT. It translates to CSATSDQPQHF.

This clonotype showed up just a few times. V usage is TRBV27 and J usage is TRBJ2-7; D not certain. The V gene's germline CDR1 is MNHEY and CDR2 SMNVEV (reference sequence). Trimming removed 4 bases at V and 1 base at J, with 5 bases between. The CDR3 covers 12 residues. CDR3 coding DNA: TGTGCCAGCAGTTCCCCTTCCTACGAGCAGTACTTC. Its protein product is CASSSPSYEQYF.

This clonotype appeared many times. This sequence joins TRBV4-2 and TRBJ2-2; 9 bases fit TRBD2. The CDR3 consists of 17 residues. Trimming removed 0 bases from V and 4 bases from J; junction bases left unmatched: 6. Per the germline V gene, CDR1 is LGHNA and CDR2 is YNFKEQ. Here the CDR3 reads CASSQDRGGGGTGELFF. CDR3 bases: TGTGCCAGCAGCCAAGATCGGGGCGGGGGGGGCACCGGGGAGCTGTTTTTT.

The chain carries TRBV20-1 and TRBJ2-5; 10 bases map to TRBD2. The CDR3 runs 14 residues. J lost 4 bases, V lost 3 bases, and 5 bases had no gene match. Looked up from germline, CDR1 is DFQATT and CDR2 is SNEGSKA (reference sequence). Here the CDR3 reads CSARSGGAAETQYF. CDR3 coding DNA: TGCAGTGCTAGGAGCGGGGGGGCGGCAGAGACCCAGTACTTC.

V is TRBV12-3 or TRBV12-4 and J is TRBJ2-5; D gene uncertain. The CDR3 is 11 amino acids. The V end was cut by 5 bases, the J end by 5 bases, with 6 bases between. The CDR3 sequence is CASSRHETQYF. CDR3 nucleotide sequence: TGTGCCAGCAGTAGACATGAGACCCAGTACTTC.

This clonotype has more than one count but fewer than ten. The chain's CDR3 is CAWSVLPGGRSEQFF. The CDR3 coding sequence is TGTGCCTGGAGTGTACTCCCAGGGGGGAGGTCTGAGCAGTTCTTC. This chain joins TRBV30 and TRBJ2-1; D may be TRBD1 (7 bases). CDR3 size: 15 residues. Germline V gene data show CDR1 as GTSNPN and CDR2 as SVGIG (reference sequence). Trimming removed 0 bases from V and 9 bases from J, with 18 bases in between.

This clonotype was seen a few times. This chain joins TRBV20-1 and TRBJ2-2, with 7 nucleotides matching TRBD2. The J segment lost 3 bases and the V segment lost 4 bases, leaving 17 bases of the junction unmatched. The CDR3 runs 18 residues. Germline loops: CDR1 DFQATT, CDR2 SNEGSKA (reference sequence). The DNA for the CDR3 is TGCAGTGCTAACCCCTGGCCCCTGCGGGGGAGCCACACCGGGGAGCTGTTTTTT. Translation gives CSANPWPLRGSHTGELFF.

V and J are TRBV2 and TRBJ2-7; D assignment may be TRBD1 or TRBD2 (5 bases each). The V and J ends lost 6 bases and 3 bases respectively, with 9 bases between them. Germline V gene data show CDR1 as SNHLY and CDR2 as FYNNEI. This CDR3 comprises 12 residues. CDR3 sequence reads: CASRGDDYEQYF. CDR3 DNA sequence: TGTGCCAGCAGGGGGGACGACTACGAGCAGTACTTC.

The chain has TRBV11-2 and TRBJ1-5, with no clear D. V gave up 3 bases and J gave up 0 bases, with 6 bases separating them. This CDR3 comprises 14 residues. Germline values: CDR1 SGHAT, CDR2 FQNNGV. The CDR3 reads CASSFLGSNQPQHF. The CDR3 bases are TGTGCCAGCAGCTTCCTGGGTAGCAATCAGCCCCAGCATTTT.